Listed here are 30 T cell receptor beta chains from one sample, sequenced in a study of cytomegalovirus exposure and HLA in healthy donors. A multiplex PCR was run with 60 Vbeta primers and 13 Jbeta primers. The protocol was immunoSEQ multiplex PCR, while the TCRdb copy is restricted to in-frame clones and leaves out a portion. The table has approximately 90,000 clones, under 9% seen once. Sequenced input: PBMCs. The receptor set was obtained from a man aged 50-60 years in good health and CMV-seronegative.

This clone was detected a few times. As DNA, the CDR3 is TGTGCCAGCATGAAGGGGGGGGCCAGGAATGAGCAGTTCTTC. Its protein is CASMKGGARNEQFF. V and J are TRBV28 and TRBJ2-1; D may be TRBD2 (7 bases). Trimming stripped 7 bases from V and 7 bases from J, with 17 bases between. The CDR3 sequence is 14 residues long. Germline lookup yields CDR1 MDHEN and CDR2 SYDVKM.

This clone has a handful of counts. The chain uses TRBV7-8 and TRBJ1-5, with D uncertain. V lost 3 bases and J 7 bases, leaving 7 bases between the germline ends. The CDR3 is 12 amino acids. In germline, CDR1 is SGHVS, CDR2 FQNEAQ. CDR3 sequence: CASSFSGQPQHF. CDR3 coding DNA: TGTGCCAGCAGCTTCTCGGGGCAGCCCCAGCATTTT.

This clone was seen a few times. V is TRBV28 and J is TRBJ2-1; 7 bases line up with TRBD1. In germline, CDR1 is MDHEN, CDR2 SYDVKM. Unmatched junction bases numbered 10, after V lost 5 bases and J lost 15 bases. There are 12 residues in the CDR3. The CDR3 loop reads CASSPITGVRFF. CDR3 nucleotide sequence: TGTGCCAGCAGTCCAATTACAGGGGTGCGGTTCTTC.

This clone turned up a few times. The chain couples TRBV28 to TRBJ1-5; D is unresolved. The germline V and J ends were trimmed by 2 bases and 7 bases, with 6 bases remaining between them. The CDR3 runs to 12 residues. Germline CDR1 MDHEN, CDR2 SYDVKM. The CDR3 DNA follows: TGTGCCAGCAGTTTAGGAGTCCAGCCCCAGCATTTT. Translating gives CASSLGVQPQHF. The full variable domain, in which reference TRBV28 and TRBJ1-5 provide the parts outside the CDR3, is DVKVTQSSRYLVKRTGEKVFLECVQDMDHENMFWYRQDPGLGLRLIYFSYDVKMKEKGDIPEGYSVSREKKERFSLILESASTNQTSMYLCASSLGVQPQHFGDGTRLSIL.

This chain links TRBV19 with TRBJ1-2, with D hard to call. V was clipped by 3 bases and J by 4 bases, with 9 bases between them. The length of the CDR3 is 13 residues. From germline, CDR1 is LNHDA and CDR2 SQIVND (reference sequence). Here the CDR3 reads CASSIGASYGYTF. As DNA, the CDR3 is TGTGCCAGTAGTATTGGAGCGTCCTATGGCTACACCTTC.

This clone came up a few times. This chain connects TRBV18 to TRBJ1-1, with D tentatively TRBD1 (6 bases). V lost 8 bases, J lost 5 bases, and 24 bases lay in between. CDR1 and CDR2 (germline): KGHSH, LQKENI. The CDR3 runs 16 residues. CDR3 sequence reads: CASTAGAPPLMTEAFF. CDR3 nucleotide sequence: TGTGCCAGCACGGCAGGGGCACCTCCACTCATGACTGAAGCTTTCTTT.

The chain carries TRBV28 and TRBJ2-7; tentatively, D is TRBD1 (6 bases). CDR3 length: 13 residues. The V end was cut by 6 bases, the J end by 4 bases, with 13 bases between. Per germline, CDR1 MDHEN and CDR2 SYDVKM. CDR3 coding DNA: TGTGCCAGCAGAAGGGGGACGAGATACGAGCAGTACTTC. It is translated as CASRRGTRYEQYF.

The rearrangement links TRBV5-6 to TRBJ2-7, with a tentative D call TRBD1 (5 bases). The CDR3 sequence is 12 residues long. V lost 2 bases and J 4 bases, leaving 7 bases between the germline ends. Germline V gene lookup returns CDR1 SGHDT and CDR2 YYEEEE. CDR3 nucleotide sequence: TGTGCCAGCAGCTTACAGGTTTACGAGCAGTACTTC. Residues: CASSLQVYEQYF.

The rearrangement links TRBV11-3 to TRBJ2-3; possibly TRBD1 for D (6 bases). Germline CDR1 is SGHNT and CDR2 is YENEEA. The CDR3 length is 14 residues. Deletions cut 3 bases from V and 2 bases from J, with 9 bases between. CDR3 residues: CASSFGQPTDTQYF. The CDR3 nucleotides are TGTGCCAGCAGCTTTGGACAGCCCACAGATACGCAGTATTTT.

This clone has only a few counts. One end of the junction varies from germline; a read error may be responsible. The V gene is TRBV2, the J gene TRBJ1-5, with 8 nucleotides matching TRBD1. The CDR3 totals 15 residues. Germline V lookup: CDR1 SNHLY, CDR2 FYNNEI. The CDR3 DNA reads as TGTGCCAGCAGTGAAAGGGCAGGGGGCGGTCAGCCCCAGAATTTT. Its protein product is CASSERAGGGQPQNF.

The J gene is TRBJ2-3, the V gene TRBV14, with 15 positions matching TRBD2. The CDR3 runs 19 residues. V lost 4 bases, J lost 0 bases, and 8 bases stayed unmatched. Germline V CDR1 and CDR2: SGHDN, FVKESK. CDR3 in amino acids: CASSRSPGLAGGSTDTQYF. CDR3 nucleotide sequence: TGTGCCAGCAGCCGATCTCCGGGACTAGCGGGGGGTAGCACAGATACGCAGTATTTT.

The chain has TRBV2 and TRBJ2-1, with 11 bases aligning to TRBD1. After removal of 8 bases from V and 5 bases from J, the junction contained 8 bases not matched to a gene. CDR3 size: 15 residues. CDR1 and CDR2 (germline): SNHLY, FYNNEI. In DNA form, the CDR3 reads TGTGCCAGCCGTTGGACAGGGGGCTTCGACAATGAGCAGTTCTTC. This encodes CASRWTGGFDNEQFF.

This clone was seen a handful of times. The chain combines TRBV7-9 with TRBJ2-3; 10 bases are shared with TRBD2. V shed 2 bases and J 1 base; nucleotides not matched to a gene: 6. The germline V gene encodes CDR1 SEHNR and CDR2 FQNEAQ (reference sequence). The CDR3 has 17 residues. CDR3: CASSLSTGTSGTDTQYF. As DNA, the CDR3 is TGTGCCAGCAGCTTATCAACCGGGACTAGCGGCACAGATACGCAGTATTTT.

The V call is TRBV5-1, the J call TRBJ2-3; tentative D call: TRBD2 (6 bases). Trimming pared 2 bases from V and 4 bases from J, leaving 14 bases between. Germline V lookup: CDR1 SGHRS, CDR2 YFSETQ. CDR3 size: 15 residues. The CDR3 DNA follows: TGCGCCAGCAGCTTATCGGCTAGCGCGGCAGATACGCAGTATTTT. Translating it yields CASSLSASAADTQYF.

The chain has TRBV25-1 and TRBJ2-1; 8 nucleotides align to TRBD2. The CDR3 is 15 amino acids. Germline CDR1 MGHDK, CDR2 SYGVNS. V was pared by 7 bases and J by 5 bases, with 10 bases of the junction left unmatched. The CDR3 loop reads CASNPGGSGNNEQFF. The CDR3 nucleotides read TGTGCCAGCAATCCCGGAGGTAGCGGGAACAATGAGCAGTTCTTC. Filled out from reference TRBV25-1 and TRBJ2-1, the complete variable domain reads EADIYQTPRYLVIGTGKKITLECSQTMGHDKMYWYQQDPGMELHLIHYSYGVNSTEKGDLSSESTVSRIRTEHFPLTLESARPSHTSQYLCASNPGGSGNNEQFFGPGTRLTVL.

V and J are TRBV9 and TRBJ2-1; 14 positions agree with TRBD2. Germline loops: CDR1 SGDLS, CDR2 YYNGEE. After removal of 1 base from V and 8 bases from J, the junction contained 2 bases not matched to a gene. The CDR3 has 15 residues. The CDR3 protein is CASSVRGLAGDEQFF. In DNA form, the CDR3 reads TGTGCCAGCAGCGTAAGGGGACTAGCGGGAGATGAGCAGTTCTTC. The complete variable domain, with remaining parts taken from reference TRBV9 and TRBJ2-1, reads DSGVTQTPKHLITATGQRVTLRCSPRSGDLSVYWYQQSLDQGLQFLIQYYNGEERAKGNILERFSAQQFPDLHSELNLSSLELGDSALYFCASSVRGLAGDEQFFGPGTRLTVL.

This clone has a handful of counts. The junction and the germline gene differ at one end; a read error may be behind it. The chain has TRBV10-3 and TRBJ2-3, with 10 positions matching TRBD2. CDR3 length equals 15 residues. CDR1 is ENHRY, CDR2 SYGVKD, per germline. The CDR3 is CAVRRAGGVPDTQYF. The CDR3 DNA follows: TGTGCCGTCAGACGAGCGGGGGGGGTACCAGATACGCAGTATTTT.

There are a few counts of this clone. This rearrangement joins TRBV2 to TRBJ2-3, with D tentatively TRBD2 (5 bases). V gave up 6 bases and J gave up 2 bases, with 12 bases separating them. The V gene's germline CDR1 is SNHLY and CDR2 FYNNEI. The length of the CDR3 is 14 residues. DNA of the CDR3: TGTGCCAGCAGGTCCGGACTTTCCACAGATACGCAGTATTTT. Its translation is CASRSGLSTDTQYF.

In this sample, this clone turned up a few times. The rearrangement links TRBV7-9 to TRBJ2-3; 9 bases match TRBD2. J was trimmed by 3 bases and V by 1 base; bases with no gene match: 5. The CDR3 totals 16 residues. Germline V gene sequence: CDR1 SEHNR, CDR2 FQNEAQ (reference sequence). CDR3 protein: CASSLGSGSVTDTQYF. As DNA, the CDR3 is TGTGCCAGCAGCTTAGGTAGCGGGAGTGTAACAGATACGCAGTATTTT. The full variable domain, with the rest looked up from reference TRBV7-9 and TRBJ2-3, is DTGVSQNPRHKITKRGQNVTFRCDPISEHNRLYWYRQTLGQGPEFLTYFQNEAQLEKSRLLSDRFSAERPKGSFSTLEIQRTEQGDSAMYLCASSLGSGSVTDTQYFGPGTRLTVL.

V usage is TRBV27 and J usage is TRBJ2-3; 11 nucleotides match TRBD2. Germline lookup yields CDR1 MNHEY and CDR2 SMNVEV (reference sequence). The V and J ends lost 4 bases and 2 bases, in that order; junction bases with no gene match: 5. This CDR3 spans 16 amino acids. The DNA for the CDR3 is TGTGCCAGCAGTTCTACTAGCGGGGGTATCACAGATACGCAGTATTTT. Amino acid sequence: CASSSTSGGITDTQYF.

The chain couples TRBV11-3 to TRBJ2-1, with 10 nucleotides matching TRBD1. Per the germline V gene, CDR1 is SGHNT and CDR2 is YENEEA. The CDR3 runs 13 residues. With 4 bases clipped from V and 8 bases from J, the junction kept 2 bases outside the gene matches. Here the CDR3 DNA reads TGTGCCAGCAGCTATGGACAGGGGGATGAGCAGTTCTTC. Translated, it gives CASSYGQGDEQFF.

The chain links TRBV11-3 to TRBJ2-3, with D possibly TRBD2 on 6 matching bases. Germline assignment: CDR1 SGHNT and CDR2 YENEEA. The CDR3 consists of 15 residues. Trimming pared 3 bases from V and 6 bases from J, leaving 16 bases between. Here the CDR3 DNA reads TGTGCCAGCAGCTTTGGCGGGGCATCCGGGGATACGCAGTATTTT. Translation gives CASSFGGASGDTQYF.

This clone was detected a few times. V gene TRBV18 combines with J gene TRBJ2-5; D might be TRBD2 (5 bases). CDR1 is KGHSH and CDR2 is LQKENI in the germline V gene. The germline V and J ends were trimmed by 0 bases and 5 bases, with 7 bases remaining between them. CDR3 length equals 13 residues. The chain's CDR3 is CASSPPRGETQYF. As DNA, the CDR3 is TGTGCCAGCTCACCACCCCGAGGGGAGACCCAGTACTTC.

CDR3 bases: TGTGCCAGCAGTTCCCCGGACAGGCAAGAGACCCAGTACTTC. Its translation is CASSSPDRQETQYF. This chain joins TRBV28 and TRBJ2-5; 7 nucleotides align to TRBD1. Germline CDR1 MDHEN, CDR2 SYDVKM. The CDR3 length is 14 residues. The trim removed 4 bases at V and 2 bases at J, leaving 4 bases unmatched.

V and J are TRBV4-1 and TRBJ1-6; D is undetermined. CDR1 MGHRA and CDR2 YSYEKL come from the germline V gene. V lost 2 bases and J 8 bases, leaving 10 bases between the germline ends. CDR3 size: 14 residues. In DNA form, the CDR3 reads TGCGCCAGCAGCCAAATGGGGAGGGATTCACCCCTCCACTTT. It translates to CASSQMGRDSPLHF.

About this clone itself: The junction departs from the called germline gene at one end, perhaps through a read error. The chain recombines TRBV10-3 with TRBJ1-5, with 7 bases identical to TRBD1. The V gene's germline CDR1 is ENHRY and CDR2 SYGVKD. The CDR3 is 13 residues long. The CDR3 nucleotides read TGTGCCATCAGTGATTCCCCAAGGGGGCCCCAGAATTTT. Its translation is CAISDSPRGPQNF.

The V gene is TRBV5-5, the J gene TRBJ1-5; possibly TRBD1 for D (5 bases). Deletions cut 0 bases from V and 4 bases from J, with 8 bases between. The CDR3 extends over 14 amino acids. Germline V gives CDR1 SGHKS, CDR2 YYEKEE (reference sequence). The CDR3 DNA sequence: TGTGCCAGCAGCTTGGCGGCAGGGAATCAGCCCCAGCATTTT. It is translated as CASSLAAGNQPQHF.

The rearrangement uses TRBV7-3 and TRBJ1-1; D is unclear. The germline V gene has CDR1 SGHTA and CDR2 FQGTGA. The CDR3 extends over 13 amino acids. V gave up 1 base and J gave up 5 bases, with 8 bases separating them. CDR3 sequence: CASSLNGRTEAFF. The DNA of the CDR3 is TGTGCCAGCAGCTTAAATGGGAGGACTGAAGCTTTCTTT.

The rearrangement uses TRBV2 and TRBJ2-7; TRBD2 is a possible D gene (7 bases). The CDR3 is 14 amino acids. V gave up 6 bases and J gave up 5 bases, with 17 bases separating them. Looked up from germline, CDR1 is SNHLY and CDR2 is FYNNEI. The DNA of the CDR3 is TGTGCCAGCAGAGACGGGGGGCTAGGCGACGAGCAGTACTTC. Its translation is CASRDGGLGDEQYF.

This rearrangement joins TRBV5-1 to TRBJ2-1; 13 bases line up with TRBD2. From germline, CDR1 is SGHRS and CDR2 YFSETQ. V lost 5 bases and J lost 6; bases outside the gene matches: 11. This CDR3 is 17 amino acids long. The CDR3 sequence: CASSSPPGLAGFNEQFF. As DNA, the CDR3 is TGCGCCAGCAGTTCACCCCCGGGACTAGCGGGATTCAATGAGCAGTTCTTC.